A selection of T cell receptor beta chains follows, all from one sample in a study of blood T cells in healthy people across ages. MiXCR, applied by TCRdb to the 5' RACE reads, yields one record per CDR3 protein. The sample shows roughly 1.6 million distinct CDR3 sequences, 34% of them seen only once. Sequencing input: blood. The receptors originated from a woman aged 25 to 45 in good health. CDR3s include the opening cysteine and the closing phenylalanine or tryptophan. The D gene is left open where the match is weak. Clone size, where shown, is once, few, many, or a class for clones that have expanded.

>NA|TRBJ2-2|TRBV24-1|NA
CATSDFPRQAPGELFF
TGTGCCACCAGTGATTTTCCTAGACAGGCCCCCGGGGAGCTGTTTTTT
>TRBD2|TRBJ2-5|TRBV2|few
CASTPWGGQETQYF
TGTGCCAGCACTCCCTGGGGGGGGCAAGAGACCCAGTACTTC
>TRBD1|TRBJ1-6|TRBV27|NA
CASLLRGTAYNSPLHF
TGTGCCAGCCTACTCCGTGGGACAGCATATAATTCACCCCTCCACTTT
>TRBD2|TRBJ2-1|TRBV15|NA
CATSRDGLAGLVNNEQFF
TGTGCCACCAGCAGAGATGGACTAGCGGGGCTAGTAAACAATGAGCAGTTCTTC
>TRBD2|TRBJ2-3|TRBV7-2|NA
CASSLLKAGGLPDTQYF
TGTGCCAGCAGCTTACTAAAAGCGGGGGGGCTCCCAGATACGCAGTATTTT
>NA|TRBJ1-1|TRBV29-1|few
CSAEGRMNTEAFF
TGCAGCGCTGAGGGACGGATGAACACTGAAGCTTTCTTT
>NA|TRBJ2-1|TRBV7-8|many
CASSQGPTPYNEQFF
TGTGCCAGCAGCCAGGGACCGACTCCCTACAATGAGCAGTTCTTC
>NA|TRBJ2-7|TRBV20-1|few
CSARDPGHFYEQYF
TGCAGTGCTAGAGATCCGGGACATTTCTACGAGCAGTACTTC
>NA|TRBJ2-7|TRBV28|few
CASSYLGFEQYF
TGTGCCAGCAGTTATTTGGGATTCGAGCAGTACTTC
>NA|TRBJ2-5|TRBV10-2|few
CASSDPPGQETQYF
TGCGCCAGCAGTGACCCCCCGGGGCAAGAGACCCAGTACTTC
>TRBD1|TRBJ2-5|TRBV20-1|NA
CSALKVTGVSREQYF
TGCAGTGCCCTAAAGGTGACAGGGGTTTCGAGGGAGCAGTACTTC
>NA|TRBJ1-5|TRBV3-1|NA
CASSQVGGRGNQPQHF
TGTGCCAGCAGCCAAGTCGGAGGGAGGGGCAATCAGCCCCAGCATTTT